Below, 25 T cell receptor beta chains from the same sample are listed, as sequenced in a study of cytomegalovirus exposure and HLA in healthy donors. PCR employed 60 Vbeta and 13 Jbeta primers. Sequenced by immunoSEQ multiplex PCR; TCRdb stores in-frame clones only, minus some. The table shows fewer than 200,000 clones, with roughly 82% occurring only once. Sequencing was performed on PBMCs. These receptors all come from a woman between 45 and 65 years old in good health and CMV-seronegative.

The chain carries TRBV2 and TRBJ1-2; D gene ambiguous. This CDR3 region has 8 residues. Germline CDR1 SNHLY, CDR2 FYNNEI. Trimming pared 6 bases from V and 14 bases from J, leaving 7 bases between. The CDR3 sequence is CASRGRTF. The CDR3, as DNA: TGTGCCAGCAGGGGCCGGACCTTC.

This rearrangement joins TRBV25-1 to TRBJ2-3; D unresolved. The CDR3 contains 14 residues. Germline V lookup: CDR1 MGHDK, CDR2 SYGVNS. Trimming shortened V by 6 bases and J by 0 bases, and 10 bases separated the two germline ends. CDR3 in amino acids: CASSALGSTDTQYF. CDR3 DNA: TGTGCCAGCAGCGCCCTCGGTAGCACAGATACGCAGTATTTT.

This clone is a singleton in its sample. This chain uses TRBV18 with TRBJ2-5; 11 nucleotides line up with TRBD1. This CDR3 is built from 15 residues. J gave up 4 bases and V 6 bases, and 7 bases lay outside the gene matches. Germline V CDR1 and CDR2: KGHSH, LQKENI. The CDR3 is CASSPMGTGGETQYF. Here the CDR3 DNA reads TGTGCCAGCTCGCCCATGGGGACAGGGGGAGAGACCCAGTACTTC.

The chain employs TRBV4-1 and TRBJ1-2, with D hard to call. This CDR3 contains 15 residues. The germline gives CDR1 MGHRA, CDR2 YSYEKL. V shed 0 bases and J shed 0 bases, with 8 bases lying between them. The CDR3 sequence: CASSQEPESNYGYTF. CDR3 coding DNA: TGCGCCAGCAGCCAAGAGCCAGAATCTAACTATGGCTACACCTTC.

The CDR3 DNA reads as TGCGCCAGCAGCAAAACCCCGGCTAGCGGGGGCCAAGAGACCCAGTACTTC. Amino acid sequence: CASSKTPASGGQETQYF. V gene TRBV4-3 combines with J gene TRBJ2-5, with TRBD2 identical over 10 bases. The ends lost 5 bases at V and 1 base at J; junction bases unmatched: 10. Germline CDR1 LGHNA, CDR2 YSLEER. The CDR3 runs to 17 residues.

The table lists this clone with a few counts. For the CDR3, the DNA is TGTGCCAGCAGGGACCCCGGGGGAAGGATCTATGGCTACACCTTC. This sequence encodes CASRDPGGRIYGYTF. The V gene is TRBV6-6, the J gene TRBJ1-2, with D perhaps TRBD1 (5 bases). Germline V gives CDR1 MNHNY, CDR2 SVGAGI (reference sequence). The V gene lost 6 bases and the J gene lost 4 bases, with 18 bases spanning the gap. This CDR3 is 15 amino acids long.

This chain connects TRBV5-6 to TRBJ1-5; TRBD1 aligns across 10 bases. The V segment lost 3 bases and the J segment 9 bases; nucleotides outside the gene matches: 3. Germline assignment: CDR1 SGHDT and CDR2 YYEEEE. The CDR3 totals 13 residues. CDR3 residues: CASSSTGGLPQHF. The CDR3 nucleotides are TGTGCCAGCAGCTCGACAGGGGGCTTGCCCCAGCATTTT.

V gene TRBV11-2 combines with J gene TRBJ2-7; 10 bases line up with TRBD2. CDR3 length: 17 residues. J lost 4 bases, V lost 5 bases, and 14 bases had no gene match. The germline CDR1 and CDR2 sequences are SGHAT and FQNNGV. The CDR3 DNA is TGTGCCAGCAGCCCGACCACCCTACGAGCGGGGGGGTACGAGCAGTACTTC. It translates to CASSPTTLRAGGYEQYF.

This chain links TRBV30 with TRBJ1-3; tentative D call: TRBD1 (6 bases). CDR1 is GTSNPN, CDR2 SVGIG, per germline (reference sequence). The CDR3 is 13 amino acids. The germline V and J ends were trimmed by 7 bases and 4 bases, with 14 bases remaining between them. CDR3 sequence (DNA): TGTGCCTCGGGCAGGGGATCCGGAAACACCATATATTTT. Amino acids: CASGRGSGNTIYF.

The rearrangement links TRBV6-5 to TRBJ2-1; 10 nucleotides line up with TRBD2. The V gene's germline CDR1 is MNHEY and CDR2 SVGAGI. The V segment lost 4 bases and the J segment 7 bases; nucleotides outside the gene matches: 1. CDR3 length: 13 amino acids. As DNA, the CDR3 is TGTGCCAGCAGTTGGACTAGCGGAAATGAGCAGTTCTTC. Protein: CASSWTSGNEQFF.

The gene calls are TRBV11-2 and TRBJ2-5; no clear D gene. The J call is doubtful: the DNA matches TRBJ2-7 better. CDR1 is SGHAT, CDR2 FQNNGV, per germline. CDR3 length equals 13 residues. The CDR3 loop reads CASSLDPLNEQYF. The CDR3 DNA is TGTGCCAGCAGCTTAGACCCCCTGAACGAGCAGTACTTC.

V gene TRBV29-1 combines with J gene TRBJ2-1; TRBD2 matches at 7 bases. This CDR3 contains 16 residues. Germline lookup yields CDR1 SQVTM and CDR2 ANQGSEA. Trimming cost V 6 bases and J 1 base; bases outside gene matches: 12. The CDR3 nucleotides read TGCAGCGTAACCCCTCTTAGCGGGCGGTCCTACAATGAGCAGTTCTTC. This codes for CSVTPLSGRSYNEQFF.

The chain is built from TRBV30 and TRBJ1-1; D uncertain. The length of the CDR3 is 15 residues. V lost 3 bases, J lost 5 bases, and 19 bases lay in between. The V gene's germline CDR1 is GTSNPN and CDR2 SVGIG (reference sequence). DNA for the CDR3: TGTGCCTGGAGCACTATGGGCGTCCGGGAAACTGAAGCTTTCTTT. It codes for CAWSTMGVRETEAFF.

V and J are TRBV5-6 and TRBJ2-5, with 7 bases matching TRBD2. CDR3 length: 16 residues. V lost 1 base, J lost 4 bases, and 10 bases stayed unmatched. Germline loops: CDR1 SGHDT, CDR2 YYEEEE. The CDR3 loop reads CASSLLGEGRGETQYF. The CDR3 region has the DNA TGTGCCAGCAGCTTGCTCGGGGAGGGGCGTGGAGAGACCCAGTACTTC. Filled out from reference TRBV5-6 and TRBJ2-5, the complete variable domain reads DAGVTQSPTHLIKTRGQQVTLRCSPKSGHDTVSWYQQALGQGPQFIFQYYEEEERQRGNFPDRFSGHQFPNYSSELNVNALLLGDSALYLCASSLLGEGRGETQYFGPGTRLLVL.

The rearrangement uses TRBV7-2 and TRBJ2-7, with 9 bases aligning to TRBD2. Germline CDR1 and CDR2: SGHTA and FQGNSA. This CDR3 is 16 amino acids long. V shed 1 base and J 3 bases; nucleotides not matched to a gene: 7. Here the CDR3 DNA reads TGTGCCAGCAGCTTAGGTCTGGCGGGGGGGTTCTACGAGCAGTACTTC. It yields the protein CASSLGLAGGFYEQYF.

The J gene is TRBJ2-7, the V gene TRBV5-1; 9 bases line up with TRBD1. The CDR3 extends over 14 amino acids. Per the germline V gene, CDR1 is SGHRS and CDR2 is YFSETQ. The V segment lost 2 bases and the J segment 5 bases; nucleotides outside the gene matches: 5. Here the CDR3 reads CASSFGTGSDEQYF. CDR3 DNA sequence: TGCGCCAGCAGCTTCGGGACAGGGAGCGACGAGCAGTACTTC.

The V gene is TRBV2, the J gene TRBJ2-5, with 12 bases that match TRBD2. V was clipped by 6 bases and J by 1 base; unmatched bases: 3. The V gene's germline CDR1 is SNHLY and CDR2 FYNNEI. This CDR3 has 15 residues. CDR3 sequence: CASSTTSGSQETQYF. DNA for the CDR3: TGTGCCAGCAGCACGACTAGCGGGAGCCAAGAGACCCAGTACTTC.

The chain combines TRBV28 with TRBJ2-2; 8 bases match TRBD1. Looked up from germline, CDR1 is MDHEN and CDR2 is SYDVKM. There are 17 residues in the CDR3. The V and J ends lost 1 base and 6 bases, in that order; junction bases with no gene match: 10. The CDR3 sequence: CASSLSTGTGFAGELFF. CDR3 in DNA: TGTGCCAGCAGTTTATCTACAGGGACAGGTTTCGCCGGGGAGCTGTTTTTT.

CDR3 amino acids: CASSYSSQTQTQYF. In DNA form, the CDR3 reads TGTGCCAGCAGTTACTCTTCCCAAACTCAGACCCAGTACTTC. The chain carries TRBV6-6 and TRBJ2-5, with D unclear. This CDR3 region has 14 residues. Trimming removed 0 bases at V and 6 bases at J, with 11 bases between. CDR1 and CDR2 (germline): MNHNY, SVGAGI (reference sequence).

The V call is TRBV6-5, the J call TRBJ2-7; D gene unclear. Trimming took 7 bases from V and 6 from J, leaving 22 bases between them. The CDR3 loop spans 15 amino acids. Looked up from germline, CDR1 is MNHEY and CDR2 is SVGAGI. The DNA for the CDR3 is TGTGCCAGCATCCCCGACGGAGTCTATATTGCCGAGCAGTACTTC. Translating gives CASIPDGVYIAEQYF.

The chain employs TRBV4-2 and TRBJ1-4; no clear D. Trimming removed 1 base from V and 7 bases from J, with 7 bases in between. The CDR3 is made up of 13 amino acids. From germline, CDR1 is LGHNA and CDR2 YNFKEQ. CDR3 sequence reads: CASSQVDFEKLFF. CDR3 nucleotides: TGTGCCAGCAGCCAAGTAGATTTTGAAAAACTGTTTTTT.

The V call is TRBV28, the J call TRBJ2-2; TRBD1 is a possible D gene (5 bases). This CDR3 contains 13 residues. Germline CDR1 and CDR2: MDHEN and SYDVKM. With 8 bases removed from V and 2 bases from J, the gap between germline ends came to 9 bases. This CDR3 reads CASPRENTGELFF. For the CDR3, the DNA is TGTGCCAGCCCCAGGGAAAACACCGGGGAGCTGTTTTTT.

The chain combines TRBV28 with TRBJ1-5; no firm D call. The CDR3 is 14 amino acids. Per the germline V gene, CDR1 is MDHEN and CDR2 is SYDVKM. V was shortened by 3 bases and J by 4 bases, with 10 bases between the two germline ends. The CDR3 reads CASSFYLGNQPQHF. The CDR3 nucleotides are TGTGCCAGCAGTTTCTACCTAGGTAATCAGCCCCAGCATTTT.

DNA of the CDR3: TGTGCCAGCAGCGTGGCTGCAGCGGTACGCTCCTACGAGCAGTACTTC. It codes for CASSVAAAVRSYEQYF. V and J are TRBV9 and TRBJ2-7, with a weak D call TRBD2 (5 bases). CDR3 length: 16 residues. Germline assignment: CDR1 SGDLS and CDR2 YYNGEE. V dropped 2 bases and J dropped 0 bases, with 15 bases sitting between them.

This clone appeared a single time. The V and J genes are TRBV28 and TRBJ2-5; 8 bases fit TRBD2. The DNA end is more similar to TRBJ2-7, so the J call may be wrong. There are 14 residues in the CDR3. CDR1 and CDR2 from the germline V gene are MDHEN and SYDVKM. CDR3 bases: TGTGCCAGCAGCCCAGCGGGGGCCACCTACGAGCAGTACTTC. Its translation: CASSPAGATYEQYF.